This TCR beta chain was identified during a study of PD-L1 blockade in urothelial cancer. Across the whole study: Previous chemotherapy exposure amounted to 0 to 3 regimens for patients. Reported median T cell count for blood samples was some 140,000.

Germline values: CDR1 MDHEN, CDR2 SYDVKM. The CDR3 consists of 14 residues. The V and J ends lost 6 bases and 7 bases, in that order; junction bases with no gene match: 5. Time point described: pretreatment peripheral blood. TCRdb keeps only in-frame clones here, not all; method: immunoSEQ multiplex PCR. The sample lists about 47,000 clones; around four fifths were seen once. The TCR sequence derives from a man aged 45-60 years with urothelial cancer. Here the sequenced sample was PBMCs, taken around atezolizumab (anti-PD-L1) treatment. The chain couples TRBV28 to TRBJ1-5; 11 nucleotides agree with TRBD1. CDR3 DNA: TGTGCCAGCAGGGACAGGGGGCTAAGGCAGCCCCAGCATTTT. Protein: CASRDRGLRQPQHF.